The following is a TCR beta chain sequence with its context. It lacks a known antigen. No much larger clone exists at a distance of one base, and base qualities are not known. Receptor libraries were prepared by the immunoSEQ multiplex PCR assay. In most patients, genomic DNA was isolated using the Qiagen DNeasy Blood and Tissue Kit and sent frozen to Adaptive Biotechnologies for TCR sequencing. Adaptive Biotechnologies carried out high-throughput TCR-beta CDR3 sequencing of genomic DNA for most patients. On the authors' methods: Adaptive's ImmunoSEQ software supplied the TCR sequencing data for about 18 patients, while MiXCR and VDJtools were used to process a few other patients. To correct CD4 versus CD8 sorting errors, any sequence found in both subsets at a frequency ratio below 5:1 was removed. Because the origin of CDR3 nucleotide sequences shared between donor and recipient could not be assigned, those sequences were removed. To be classed as alloreactive, a clone needed at least 2-fold expansion over unstimulated cells and a minimum CFSE-low frequency of 0.002% (template counts) or 0.001% (read counts). A clone was considered mappable if detected in the sequenced pre-transplant spleen, lymph node, or MLR CFSE-low populations of the donor or recipient. The cumulative frequency of alloreactive clones was calculated as a percentage of all sequences, weighted by copy number. Drawn from immuneACCESS, this table holds only the in-frame rearrangements with V and J called that TCRdb kept. Clones are partly lost; checked studies trace under half to an unresolved V gene and leave the rest unexplained. The V and J calls and the clone size are those of that table, but D and trimming were determined from the DNA. Within this sample are 96,000 or so clones, with about 93% of them counted one time only. Approximately 0.17% of the sample is taken by the ten largest.

This entry is derived from a study of graft-versus-host responses after intestinal transplantation (dated by TCRdb to about 2021). Study-wide context: Recipients received multivisceral, liver-intestinal, or isolated intestinal transplants. Every recipient was given anti-thymocyte globulin induction, then maintenance tacrolimus and steroids for around three years. Bulk TCR-beta CDR3 sequencing was used to track graft-versus-host and host-versus-graft alloreactive T cell clones in the graft, circulation and bone marrow after intestinal transplantation. Alloreactive clones were identified by sequencing pre-transplant mixed lymphocyte reaction products and comparing these products with unstimulated pre-transplant donor and recipient T cells. A cohort of about two dozen intestinal transplant recipients, including one retransplant, was enrolled, and a few patients lacking pretransplant specimens were excluded. A peak of at least 4% donor T cells among recipient peripheral blood mononuclear cells was the definition used for donor T cell macrochimerism. Rather than going through the commercial service, samples from a few later patients were sequenced in-house on an Illumina MiSeq and processed with MiXCR.

Points the paper makes about the study in general: Conclusions were limited by the relatively low number and heterogeneity of intestinal transplant patients. GvH clones turned up in recipient bone marrow, with some appearing earlier in ileal mucosa or blood, a pattern consistent with an intestinal mucosal origin. In patients with donor T cell macrochimerism, the allografts had high GvH to HvG T cell clonal ratios. Early after transplant, declines in HvG clones were associated with peak levels of circulating GvH clones.

V is pruned by 4 bases and J by 7 bases, leaving 6 bases of the junction without a gene match. Taken from the germline V gene, the CDR1 and CDR2 loops are MNHEY and SVGAGI. The CDR3 goes from the cysteine to the phenylalanine over 15 residues. The only DNA kept is the CDR3, 45 bases in frame from the first base. The time point label, read with the paper, signifies: cells obtained before transplantation from donor or recipient. CD3+CD4+ and CD3+CD8+ populations were FACS-sorted from unstimulated pre-transplant donor and recipient cells taken from spleen or lymph nodes. Source: unstimulated CD4+ T cells sorted from spleen or lymph node cells, taken before intestinal transplant. The chain uses TRBV6-5 and TRBJ2-2; a stretch of 10 junction bases matches TRBD1. The source is a human donor who received an intestinal transplant. Here is the DNA: TGTGCCAGCAGTTTAGACAGGGGGCGGAACGGGGAGCTGTTTTTT. This codes for CASSLDRGRNGELFF.